What follows are 30 T cell receptor beta chains derived from one specimen sequenced in a study of T cells expressing NK-cell markers (dated by TCRdb to 2019 to 2021). To prepare the library, 5' RACE was applied. TCRdb names Illumina HiSeq 2000 as the instrument used. Based on TCRdb reprocessing of the reads, there is one entry per CDR3 protein sequence, and DNA is missing. The table of this sample itemizes around 380,000 distinct CDR3 sequences. Roughly a tenth of the sample is taken by the ten largest. Material: blood T cells: a sorted CD56 or NKG2C T cell subset, CD4+ or CD8+ T cells, or bulk PBMC T cells (not recorded which). The origin of the receptors is a woman aged 50 to 60 in good health. Donor details come from another sample of the same person, matched by shared clones.

The chain's CDR3 is CASRGLAGGWSYNEQFF. The genes are TRBV4-1 and TRBJ2-1; TCRdb's assignment of TRBD2 cannot be checked, as there is no DNA. The CDR3 loop spans 17 amino acids. CDR1 MGHRA and CDR2 YSYEKL come from the germline V gene.

This chain connects TRBV11-3 to TRBJ2-5. This CDR3 comprises 17 residues. Germline assignment: CDR1 SGHNT and CDR2 YENEEA. The CDR3 here is CASSSVRLMDGQETQYF.

This sequence joins TRBV12-3 or TRBV12-4 and TRBJ1-3; TCRdb's D gene call, TRBD1, goes unchecked for lack of DNA. CDR3 size: 14 residues. The CDR3 spells CASSVGGHGNTIYF.

The V call is TRBV24-1, the J call TRBJ2-1; TCRdb proposes TRBD1, but this gene call is untestable without DNA. The CDR3 contains 13 residues. Germline V gene sequence: CDR1 KGHDR, CDR2 SFDVKD. CDR3 amino acids: CATSESRGHEQFF.

The V call is TRBV18, the J call TRBJ2-1; no DNA is available, so the TRBD1 call from TCRdb remains unchecked. Germline assignment: CDR1 KGHSH and CDR2 LQKENI. The CDR3 extends over 16 amino acids. CDR3 residues: CASSGSGPRLYNEQFF. Full variable domain (remainder filled in from reference TRBV18 and TRBJ2-1): NAGVMQNPRHLVRRRGQEARLRCSPMKGHSHVYWYRQLPEEGLKFMVYLQKENIIDESGMPKERFSAEFPKEGPSILRIQQVVRGDSAAYFCASSGSGPRLYNEQFFGPGTRLTVL.

This chain connects TRBV3-1 to TRBJ1-2. Looked up from germline, CDR1 is LGHDT and CDR2 is YNNKEL (reference sequence). The length of the CDR3 is 15 residues. The CDR3 spells CASSHAGMVFGGYTF.

The rearrangement links TRBV9 to TRBJ2-1; the TCRdb call, TRBD2, lacks DNA for checking. CDR1 is SGDLS and CDR2 is YYNGEE in the germline V gene. This CDR3 has 16 amino acids. CDR3 sequence reads: CASSADTGLAGVEQFF.

The chain recombines TRBV12-5 with TRBJ1-1; TCRdb's assignment of TRBD1 cannot be checked, as there is no DNA. CDR3 size: 14 residues. Germline V gene sequence: CDR1 LGHNT, CDR2 FRNRAP. CDR3 sequence: CASVNPTANTEAFF.

The chain couples TRBV27 to TRBJ2-7; as DNA is missing, the TRBD2 call by TCRdb cannot be tested. From germline, CDR1 is MNHEY and CDR2 SMNVEV (reference sequence). The CDR3 runs 15 residues. The CDR3 reads CASSLLAGLDYEQYF.

This chain joins TRBV27 and TRBJ1-6. Germline V gene data show CDR1 as MNHEY and CDR2 as SMNVEV (reference sequence). CDR3 length: 15 amino acids. CDR3: CASRTSLGQRPPLHF.

The V and J genes are TRBV6-5 and TRBJ1-3. Germline V lookup: CDR1 MNHEY, CDR2 SVGAGI. This CDR3 comprises 14 residues. CDR3 in amino acids: CASSATDFGNTIYF.

The V and J genes are TRBV12-3 or TRBV12-4 and TRBJ2-1; absent DNA, TCRdb's TRBD1 call cannot be checked. This CDR3 has 17 amino acids. CDR3 sequence: CASSLAVLREGDNEQFF.

The chain uses TRBV10-3 and TRBJ2-7; absent DNA, TCRdb's TRBD2 call cannot be checked. Germline V gives CDR1 ENHRY, CDR2 SYGVKD. The length of the CDR3 is 18 residues. The CDR3 region is CAISEPLRTSKISYEQYF.

This rearrangement joins TRBV27 to TRBJ1-1; TCRdb designates TRBD1, a call that cannot be tested without DNA. Germline V gene sequence: CDR1 MNHEY, CDR2 SMNVEV (reference sequence). The CDR3 covers 14 residues. Here the CDR3 reads CASSNRGGYTEAFF.

This rearrangement joins TRBV7-9 to TRBJ2-7. CDR1 and CDR2 (germline): SEHNR, FQNEAQ (reference sequence). This CDR3 spans 12 amino acids. CDR3 protein: CASSPSSYEQYF.

The J gene is TRBJ2-2, the V gene TRBV3-1; TCRdb proposes TRBD1, but this gene call is untestable without DNA. This CDR3 contains 16 residues. Germline loops: CDR1 LGHDT, CDR2 YNNKEL (reference sequence). The CDR3 region is CASMKKRPGNTGELFF.

The chain employs TRBV18 and TRBJ2-1; TCRdb selects TRBD2, and the lack of DNA leaves this call unchecked. The CDR3 contains 16 residues. Germline CDR1 is KGHSH and CDR2 is LQKENI. The CDR3 reads CASSSRLAGYPIKQFF. Looking up the rest from reference TRBV18 and TRBJ2-1 gives the full variable domain: NAGVMQNPRHLVRRRGQEARLRCSPMKGHSHVYWYRQLPEEGLKFMVYLQKENIIDESGMPKERFSAEFPKEGPSILRIQQVVRGDSAAYFCASSSRLAGYPIKQFFGPGTRLTVL.

The chain joins TRBV7-8 to TRBJ2-1; TCRdb proposes TRBD2, but this gene call is untestable without DNA. CDR1 SGHVS and CDR2 FQNEAQ come from the germline V gene. The CDR3 has 18 amino acids. CDR3 sequence reads: CASSLGFQRAFPYNEQFF.

This sequence joins TRBV5-5 and TRBJ2-3; TCRdb's D call of TRBD2 is untestable without DNA. CDR3 length: 14 amino acids. Germline values: CDR1 SGHKS, CDR2 YYEKEE (reference sequence). The CDR3 region is CASTQRINTDTQYF.

The chain has TRBV12-3 or TRBV12-4 and TRBJ1-2; lacking DNA, the TRBD1 call made by TCRdb goes unchecked. The CDR3 covers 14 residues. The CDR3 sequence: CASSGTGRGYGYTF.

V gene TRBV5-1 combines with J gene TRBJ2-7; TCRdb names TRBD2, which stays unverified in the absence of DNA. The CDR3 length is 16 residues. Germline CDR1 SGHRS, CDR2 YFSETQ. CDR3 in amino acids: CASSLVTGTSGALEYF.

The chain combines TRBV5-1 with TRBJ2-3; checking the TCRdb D call of TRBD1 is not possible without DNA. CDR1 is SGHRS, CDR2 YFSETQ, per germline. The CDR3 has 18 residues. The CDR3 spells CASSFGQGGVSSTDTQYF.

The chain uses TRBV11-1 and TRBJ2-3; TCRdb outputs TRBD1, but without DNA this stays unchecked. Germline loops: CDR1 SGHAT, CDR2 FQDESV (reference sequence). The length of the CDR3 is 16 residues. The CDR3 sequence is CASSPRLTENTDTQYF.

The chain employs TRBV5-1 and TRBJ1-1; as DNA is missing, the TRBD1 call by TCRdb cannot be tested. Germline CDR1 SGHRS, CDR2 YFSETQ. This CDR3 has 15 residues. The CDR3 loop is CASSTTSGMGTEAFF.

The chain joins TRBV10-1 to TRBJ2-3; TCRdb lists TRBD2, though no DNA is available to test this call. The length of the CDR3 is 12 residues. The germline gives CDR1 WNHNN, CDR2 SYGVQD (reference sequence). Here the CDR3 reads CASRRAPDTQYF.

The chain has TRBV9 and TRBJ2-7; TCRdb names TRBD2, which stays unverified in the absence of DNA. This CDR3 is built from 14 residues. From germline, CDR1 is SGDLS and CDR2 YYNGEE. CDR3: CASSVEAGTYEQYF. The full variable domain, completed using reference TRBV9 and TRBJ2-7, is DSGVTQTPKHLITATGQRVTLRCSPRSGDLSVYWYQQSLDQGLQFLIQYYNGEERAKGNILERFSAQQFPDLHSELNLSSLELGDSALYFCASSVEAGTYEQYFGPGTRLTVT.

The chain joins TRBV6-1 to TRBJ2-7; TCRdb calls TRBD2, which cannot be checked without DNA. CDR1 is MNHNS, CDR2 SASEGT, per germline. The CDR3 has 14 amino acids. The CDR3 region is CASVRESSAYEQYF.

The rearrangement links TRBV24-1 to TRBJ2-1; no DNA is available, so the TRBD1 call from TCRdb remains unchecked. CDR3 length equals 11 residues. Germline assignment: CDR1 KGHDR and CDR2 SFDVKD. CDR3 region: CATERGNEQFF.

The rearrangement uses TRBV29-1 and TRBJ1-3; TCRdb's assignment of TRBD1 cannot be checked, as there is no DNA. Looked up from germline, CDR1 is SQVTM and CDR2 is ANQGSEA. CDR3 size: 15 residues. CDR3 residues: CSVWDRGLSGNTIYF.

This chain links TRBV5-1 with TRBJ2-5. Germline loops: CDR1 SGHRS, CDR2 YFSETQ. The CDR3 length is 14 residues. CDR3 sequence: CASSLASKVETQYF.